This T cell receptor beta chain stems from a study of T cell repertoires in cytomegalovirus infection. Overall study context: Recently identified HLA-C-restricted CMV epitopes were among the peptides used. Carrying CMV and the relevant HLA type showed in public TCR beta signatures.

Turning to this clonotype: Its antigen is undetermined.

TCRdb re-derived calls from the reads in MiXCR, one entry per CDR3 protein. The sample lists roughly 150,000 distinct CDR3 sequences, over 25% seen once, with 45% to 60% in the top ten. V was pared by 2 bases and J by 5 bases, with 15 bases between. This CDR3 region has 15 residues. Findings of the study overall: The ex vivo response was dominated by HLA-C-restricted CMV-specific TCR beta clonotypes.

The V gene is TRBV12-3 or TRBV12-4, the J gene TRBJ1-1; no reliable D call. This receptor was identified in a human donor in good health (CMV status not recorded). Some clones in this sample may be carry-over from other donors' samples. The input for sequencing was CD8+ T cells from cultured PBMCs, taken from culture after CMV antigen stimulation. In nucleotides, the CDR3 is TGTGCCAGCAGTTTACCGGGCCCTCCGGGGACTGAAGCTTTCTTT. This codes for CASSLPGPPGTEAFF.